This T cell receptor beta chain was identified during a study of T cells after posttransplantation cyclophosphamide. Whole-study results and caveats: Donor CD8+ memory clones often dominated recipient blood repertoires at later times. Tissue-infiltrating T cells from skin or gut overlapped little with blood T cells. TRB clonality was highly associated with recipient CMV seropositivity and reactivation.

This clone was counted ten times or more. Its specificity is not known. Generated by immunoSEQ multiplex PCR, the TCRdb table keeps only in-frame clones and is missing some. The repertoire shows 40,000 to 55,000 clones, none seen only once; the top ten take 2% to 2.5%. The related graft donor's blood sample was taken on the day of bone marrow donation. Germline V gene lookup returns CDR1 MNHEY and CDR2 SVGAGI. V dropped 5 bases and J dropped 1 base, with 9 bases sitting between them. CDR3 length equals 13 residues. Source material: PBMCs. The receptor comes from a man aged 35 to 55 in good health, CMV-negative, and a related stem cell transplant donor. The V and J genes are TRBV6-5 and TRBJ2-7; D possibly corresponds to TRBD2 (5 bases). CDR3 sequence (DNA): TGTGCCAGCAGTGAACTAGTATCCTACGAGCAGTACTTC. It translates to CASSELVSYEQYF.